The rows below give T cell receptor beta chains drawn from one sample of a study of CD8 T cells in Susac syndrome. One entry per CDR3 protein results from TCRdb running MiXCR on the immunoSEQ multiplex PCR reads. The table records a few hundred thousand distinct CDR3 sequences, 85% to 90% of them present only once. Sequences were obtained from CD8+ T cells from PBMCs. The source is a human donor with multiple sclerosis. Both conserved end residues are part of each CDR3. A D gene is named only where the DNA matches it firmly. Size values are once, few and many counts, or a class for expanded clones, and some rows have none.

>TRBJ2-1|TRBD1|-|TRBV2
CASSLKGAAYNEQFF
TGTGCCAGCAGTCTAAAGGGGGCCGCCTACAATGAGCAGTTCTTC
>TRBJ1-1|-|few|TRBV7-9
CASSVGGLDTEAFF
TGTGCCAGCAGCGTAGGGGGGTTAGACACTGAAGCTTTCTTT
>TRBJ1-5|-|-|TRBV2
CASSHERQKASNQPQHF
TGTGCCAGCAGTCACGAAAGACAGAAGGCAAGCAATCAGCCCCAGCATTTT
>TRBJ1-2|TRBD1|-|TRBV7-9
CASIGGQAYGYTF
TGTGCCAGCATCGGCGGACAGGCCTATGGCTACACCTTC
>TRBJ2-2|-|-|TRBV27
CASTWGVNTGELFF
TGTGCCAGCACTTGGGGGGTCAACACCGGGGAGCTGTTTTTT
>TRBJ1-6|-|few|TRBV11-2
CASSLGSPLHF
TGTGCCAGCAGCTTAGGTTCACCCCTCCACTTT
>TRBJ2-7|-|-|TRBV21-1
CASTPHSGTIDEQYF
TGTGCCAGCACCCCACATAGCGGGACCATCGACGAGCAGTACTTC
>TRBJ1-4|-|-|TRBV9
CASSVGGGVNEKLFF
TGTGCCAGCAGCGTAGGTGGGGGCGTTAATGAAAAACTGTTTTTT
>TRBJ1-1|TRBD1|-|TRBV5-4
CASSLYGTGVAEAFF
TGTGCCAGCAGCTTGTACGGGACAGGAGTTGCTGAAGCTTTCTTT
>TRBJ1-5|TRBD1|-|TRBV12-3/TRBV12-4
CASSSGQGLQPQHF
TGTGCCAGCAGTTCCGGACAGGGCTTGCAGCCCCAGCATTTT
>TRBJ2-7|-|-|TRBV29-1
CSVAPPGQDEEQYF
TGCAGCGTTGCCCCGCCGGGACAAGACGAAGAGCAGTACTTC
>TRBJ2-1|-|once|TRBV29-1
CSVEDSADHYNEQFF
TGCAGCGTTGAAGATTCGGCAGACCACTACAATGAGCAGTTCTTC
>TRBJ2-3|-|-|TRBV9
CASSGPGRISTDTQYF
TGTGCCAGCAGCGGCCCGGGACGCATTAGCACAGATACGCAGTATTTT
>TRBJ2-1|-|-|TRBV2
CASSFTGTGYNEQFF
TGTGCCAGCAGCTTCACCGGGACCGGGTACAATGAGCAGTTCTTC
>TRBJ1-5|-|few|TRBV6-1
CASNGYPQHF
TGTGCCAGCAACGGGTACCCCCAGCATTTT
>TRBJ1-4|TRBD1|-|TRBV5-8
CASSLGTGPGEKLFF
TGTGCCAGCAGCCTCGGGACAGGTCCTGGAGAAAAACTGTTTTTT
>TRBJ2-1|-|once|TRBV20-1
CSARHRVNEQFF
TGCAGTGCTAGGCACAGGGTGAATGAGCAGTTCTTC
>TRBJ1-5|-|once|TRBV11-2
CASSSDSLSSNQPQHF
TGTGCCAGCAGCTCCGACAGCCTTAGTAGCAATCAGCCCCAGCATTTT